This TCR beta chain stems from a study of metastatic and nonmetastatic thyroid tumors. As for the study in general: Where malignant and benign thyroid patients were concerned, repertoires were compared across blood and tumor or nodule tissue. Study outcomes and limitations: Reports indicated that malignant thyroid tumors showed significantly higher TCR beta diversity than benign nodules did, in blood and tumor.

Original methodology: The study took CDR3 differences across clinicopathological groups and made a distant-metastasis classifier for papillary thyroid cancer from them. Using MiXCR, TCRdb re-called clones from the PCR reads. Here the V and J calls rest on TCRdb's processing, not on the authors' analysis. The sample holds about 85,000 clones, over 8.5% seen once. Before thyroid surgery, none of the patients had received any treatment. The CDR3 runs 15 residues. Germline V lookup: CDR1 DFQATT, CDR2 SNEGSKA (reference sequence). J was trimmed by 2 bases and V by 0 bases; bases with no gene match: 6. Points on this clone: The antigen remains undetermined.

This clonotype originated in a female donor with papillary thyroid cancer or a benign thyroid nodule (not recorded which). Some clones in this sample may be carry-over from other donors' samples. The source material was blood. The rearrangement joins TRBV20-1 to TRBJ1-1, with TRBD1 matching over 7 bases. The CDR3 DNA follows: TGCAGTGCTAGAGATTGGGACAGACTAAACACTGAAGCTTTCTTT. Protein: CSARDWDRLNTEAFF.